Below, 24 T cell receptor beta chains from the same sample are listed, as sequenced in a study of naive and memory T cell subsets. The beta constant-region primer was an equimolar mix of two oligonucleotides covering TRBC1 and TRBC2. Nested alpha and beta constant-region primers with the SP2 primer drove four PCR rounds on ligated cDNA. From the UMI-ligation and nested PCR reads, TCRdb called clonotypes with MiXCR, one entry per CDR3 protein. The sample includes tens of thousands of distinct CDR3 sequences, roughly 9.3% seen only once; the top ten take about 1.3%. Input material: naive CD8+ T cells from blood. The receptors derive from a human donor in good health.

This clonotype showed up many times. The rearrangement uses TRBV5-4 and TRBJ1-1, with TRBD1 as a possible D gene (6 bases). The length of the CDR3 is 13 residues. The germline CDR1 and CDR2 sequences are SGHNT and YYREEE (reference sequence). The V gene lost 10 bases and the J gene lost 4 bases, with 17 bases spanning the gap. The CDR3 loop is CAGGSSGGTEAFF. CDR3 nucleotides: TGTGCCGGGGGCAGTTCGGGGGGCACTGAAGCTTTCTTT.

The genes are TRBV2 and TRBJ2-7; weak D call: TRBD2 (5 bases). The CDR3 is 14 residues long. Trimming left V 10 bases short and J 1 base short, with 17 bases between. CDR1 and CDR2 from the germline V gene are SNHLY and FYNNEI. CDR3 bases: TGTGCCACCAAACCTCCGGGATCATCCTACGAGCAGTACTTC. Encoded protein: CATKPPGSSYEQYF.

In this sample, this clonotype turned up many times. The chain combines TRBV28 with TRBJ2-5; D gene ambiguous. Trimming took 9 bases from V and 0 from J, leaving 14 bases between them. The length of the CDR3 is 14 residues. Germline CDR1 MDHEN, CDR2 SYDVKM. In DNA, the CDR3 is TGTGCCAGTGACCGAAACGGATACCAAGAGACCCAGTACTTC. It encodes CASDRNGYQETQYF. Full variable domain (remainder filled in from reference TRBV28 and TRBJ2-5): DVKVTQSSRYLVKRTGEKVFLECVQDMDHENMFWYRQDPGLGLRLIYFSYDVKMKEKGDIPEGYSVSREKKERFSLILESASTNQTSMYLCASDRNGYQETQYFGPGTRLLVL.

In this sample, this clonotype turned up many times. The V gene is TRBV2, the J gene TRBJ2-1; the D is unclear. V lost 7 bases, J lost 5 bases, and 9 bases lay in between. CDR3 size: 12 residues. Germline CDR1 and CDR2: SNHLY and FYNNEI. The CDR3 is CASIESNNEQFF. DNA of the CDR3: TGTGCCAGCATTGAGTCTAACAATGAGCAGTTCTTC. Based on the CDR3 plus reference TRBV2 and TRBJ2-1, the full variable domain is EPEVTQTPSHQVTQMGQEVILRCVPISNHLYFYWYRQILGQKVEFLVSFYNNEISEKSEIFDDQFSVERPDGSNFTLKIRSTKLEDSAMYFCASIESNNEQFFGPGTRLTVL.

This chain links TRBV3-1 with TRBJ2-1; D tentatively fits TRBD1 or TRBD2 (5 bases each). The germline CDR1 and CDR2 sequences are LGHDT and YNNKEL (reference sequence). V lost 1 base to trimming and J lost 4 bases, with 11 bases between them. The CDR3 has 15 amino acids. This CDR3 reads CASSQGRGVYNEQFF. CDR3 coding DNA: TGTGCCAGCAGCCAAGGTAGGGGAGTTTACAATGAGCAGTTCTTC.

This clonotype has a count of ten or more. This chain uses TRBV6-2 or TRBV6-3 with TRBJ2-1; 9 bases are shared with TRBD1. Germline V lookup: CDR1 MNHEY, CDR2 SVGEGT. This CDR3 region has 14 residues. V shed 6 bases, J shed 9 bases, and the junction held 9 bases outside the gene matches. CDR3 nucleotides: TGTGCCAGCAGAGCGGGGACAGGGCGTGCTGAGCAGTTCTTC. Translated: CASRAGTGRAEQFF.

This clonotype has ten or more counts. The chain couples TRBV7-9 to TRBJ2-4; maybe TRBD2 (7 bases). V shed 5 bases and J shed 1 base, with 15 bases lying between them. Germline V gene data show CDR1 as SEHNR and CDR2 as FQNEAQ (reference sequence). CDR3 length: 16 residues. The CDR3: CASSPPRGRAKNIQYF. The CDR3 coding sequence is TGTGCCAGCAGCCCACCGCGGGGGCGGGCCAAAAACATTCAGTACTTC. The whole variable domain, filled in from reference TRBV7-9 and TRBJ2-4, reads DTGVSQNPRHKITKRGQNVTFRCDPISEHNRLYWYRQTLGQGPEFLTYFQNEAQLEKSRLLSDRFSAERPKGSFSTLEIQRTEQGDSAMYLCASSPPRGRAKNIQYFGAGTRLSVL.

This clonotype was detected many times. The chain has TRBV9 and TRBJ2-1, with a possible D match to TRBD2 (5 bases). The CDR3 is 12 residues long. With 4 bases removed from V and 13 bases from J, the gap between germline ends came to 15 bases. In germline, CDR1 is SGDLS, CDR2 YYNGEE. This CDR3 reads CASSQDSGQQFF. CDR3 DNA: TGTGCCAGCAGCCAGGACTCCGGCCAACAGTTCTTC.

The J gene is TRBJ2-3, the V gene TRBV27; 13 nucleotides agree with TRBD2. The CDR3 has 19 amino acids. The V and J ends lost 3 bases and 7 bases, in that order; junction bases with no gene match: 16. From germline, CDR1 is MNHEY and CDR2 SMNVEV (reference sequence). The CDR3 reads CASSFTGLAGALAGNTQYF. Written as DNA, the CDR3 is TGTGCCAGCAGTTTTACTGGACTAGCGGGGGCTCTAGCGGGAAATACGCAGTATTTT.

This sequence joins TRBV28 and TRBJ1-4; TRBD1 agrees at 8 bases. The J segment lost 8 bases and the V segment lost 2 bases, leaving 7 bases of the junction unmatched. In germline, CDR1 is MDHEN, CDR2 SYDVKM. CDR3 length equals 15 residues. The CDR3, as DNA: TGTGCCAGCAGTTTAGGGGACAGGTCTTACGAAAAACTGTTTTTT. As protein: CASSLGDRSYEKLFF.

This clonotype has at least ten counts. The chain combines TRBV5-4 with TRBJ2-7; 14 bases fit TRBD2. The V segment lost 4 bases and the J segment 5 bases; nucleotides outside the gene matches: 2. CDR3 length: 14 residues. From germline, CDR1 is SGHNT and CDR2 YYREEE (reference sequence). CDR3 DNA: TGTGCCAGCAGCCCGGGACTAGCGGGAGACGAGCAGTACTTC. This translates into CASSPGLAGDEQYF. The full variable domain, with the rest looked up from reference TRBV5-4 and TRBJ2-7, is ETGVTQSPTHLIKTRGQQVTLRCSSQSGHNTVSWYQQALGQGPQFIFQYYREEENGRGNFPPRFSGLQFPNYSSELNVNALELDDSALYLCASSPGLAGDEQYFGPGTRLTVT.

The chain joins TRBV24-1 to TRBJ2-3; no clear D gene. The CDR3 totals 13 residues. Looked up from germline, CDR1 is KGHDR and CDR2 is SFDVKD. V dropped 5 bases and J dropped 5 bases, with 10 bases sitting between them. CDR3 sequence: CATSVGSKDTQYF. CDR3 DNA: TGTGCCACCAGTGTAGGCTCCAAAGATACGCAGTATTTT.

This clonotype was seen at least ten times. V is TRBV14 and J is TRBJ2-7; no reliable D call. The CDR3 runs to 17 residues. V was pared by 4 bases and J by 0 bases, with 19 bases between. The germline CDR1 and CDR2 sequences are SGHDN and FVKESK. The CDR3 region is CASSPFVNSRSSYEQYF. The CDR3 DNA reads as TGTGCCAGCAGCCCATTCGTTAATAGCCGGAGCTCCTACGAGCAGTACTTC.

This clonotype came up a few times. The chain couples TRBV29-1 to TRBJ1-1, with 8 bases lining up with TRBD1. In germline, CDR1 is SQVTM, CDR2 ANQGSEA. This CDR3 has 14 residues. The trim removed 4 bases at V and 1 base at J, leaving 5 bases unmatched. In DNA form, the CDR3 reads TGCAGCGTTGTGGGTCAGGGGGCGAACACTGAAGCTTTCTTT. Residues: CSVVGQGANTEAFF. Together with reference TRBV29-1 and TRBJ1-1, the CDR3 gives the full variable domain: SAVISQKPSRDICQRGTSLTIQCQVDSQVTMMFWYRQQPGQSLTLIATANQGSEATYESGFVIDKFPISRPNLTFSTLTVSNMSPEDSSIYLCSVVGQGANTEAFFGQGTRLTVV.

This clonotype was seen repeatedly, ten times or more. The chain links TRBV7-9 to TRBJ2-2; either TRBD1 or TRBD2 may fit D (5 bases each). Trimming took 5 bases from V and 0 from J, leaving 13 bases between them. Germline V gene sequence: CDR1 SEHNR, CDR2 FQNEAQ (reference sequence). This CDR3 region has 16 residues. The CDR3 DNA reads TGTGCCAGCAGCCCCCGGGACCAGACGAACACCGGGGAGCTGTTTTTT. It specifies CASSPRDQTNTGELFF. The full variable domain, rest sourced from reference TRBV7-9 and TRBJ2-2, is DTGVSQNPRHKITKRGQNVTFRCDPISEHNRLYWYRQTLGQGPEFLTYFQNEAQLEKSRLLSDRFSAERPKGSFSTLEIQRTEQGDSAMYLCASSPRDQTNTGELFFGEGSRLTVL.

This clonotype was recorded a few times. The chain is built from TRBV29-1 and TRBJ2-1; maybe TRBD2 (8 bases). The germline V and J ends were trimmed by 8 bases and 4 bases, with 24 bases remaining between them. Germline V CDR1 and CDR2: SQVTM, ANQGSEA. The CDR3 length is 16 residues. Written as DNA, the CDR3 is TGCAGCACCCAGGGGGTAGCGGGACTCTCTTACAATGAGCAGTTCTTC. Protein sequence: CSTQGVAGLSYNEQFF.

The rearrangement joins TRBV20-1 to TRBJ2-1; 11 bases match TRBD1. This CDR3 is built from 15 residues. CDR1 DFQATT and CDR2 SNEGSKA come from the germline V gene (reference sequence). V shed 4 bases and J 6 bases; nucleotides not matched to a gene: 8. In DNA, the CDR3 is TGCAGTGCTACAGTCCTGGGACAGGGGGGCAATGAGCAGTTCTTC. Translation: CSATVLGQGGNEQFF.

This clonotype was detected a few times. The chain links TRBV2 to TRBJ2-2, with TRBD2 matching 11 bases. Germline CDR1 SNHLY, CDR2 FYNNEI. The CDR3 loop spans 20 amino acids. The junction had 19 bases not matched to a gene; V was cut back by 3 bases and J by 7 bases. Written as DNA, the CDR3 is TGTGCCAGCAGTGAGATTTGGGCCCGACTAGCGGGACGGTTCGACGGGGAGCTGTTTTTT. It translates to CASSEIWARLAGRFDGELFF. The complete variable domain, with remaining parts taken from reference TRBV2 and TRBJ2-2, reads EPEVTQTPSHQVTQMGQEVILRCVPISNHLYFYWYRQILGQKVEFLVSFYNNEISEKSEIFDDQFSVERPDGSNFTLKIRSTKLEDSAMYFCASSEIWARLAGRFDGELFFGEGSRLTVL.

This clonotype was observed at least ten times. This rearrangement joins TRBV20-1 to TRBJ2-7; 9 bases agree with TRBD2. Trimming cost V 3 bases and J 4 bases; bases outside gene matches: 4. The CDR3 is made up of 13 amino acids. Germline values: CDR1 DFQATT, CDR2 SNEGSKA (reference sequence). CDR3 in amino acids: CSASSGRTYEQYF. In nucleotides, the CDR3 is TGCAGTGCTAGTAGCGGGAGAACTTACGAGCAGTACTTC.

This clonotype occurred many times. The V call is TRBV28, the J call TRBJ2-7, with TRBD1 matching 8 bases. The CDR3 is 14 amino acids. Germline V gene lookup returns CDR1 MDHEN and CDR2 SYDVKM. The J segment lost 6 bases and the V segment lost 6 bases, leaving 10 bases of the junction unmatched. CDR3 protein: CASRTIGQGTEQYF. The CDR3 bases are TGTGCCAGCAGAACGATCGGACAGGGTACCGAGCAGTACTTC.

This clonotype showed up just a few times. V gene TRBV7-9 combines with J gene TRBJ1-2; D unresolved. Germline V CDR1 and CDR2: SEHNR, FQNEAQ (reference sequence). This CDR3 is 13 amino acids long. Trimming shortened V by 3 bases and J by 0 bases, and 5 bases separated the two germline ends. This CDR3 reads CASSFATNYGYTF. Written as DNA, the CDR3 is TGTGCCAGCAGCTTCGCCACTAACTATGGCTACACCTTC.

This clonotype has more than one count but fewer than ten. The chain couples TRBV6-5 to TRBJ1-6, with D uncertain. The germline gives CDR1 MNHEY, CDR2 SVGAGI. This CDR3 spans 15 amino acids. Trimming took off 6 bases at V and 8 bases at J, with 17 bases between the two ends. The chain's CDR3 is CASSQVNNFDSPLHF. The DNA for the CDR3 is TGTGCCAGCAGCCAAGTCAATAATTTTGATTCACCCCTCCACTTT.

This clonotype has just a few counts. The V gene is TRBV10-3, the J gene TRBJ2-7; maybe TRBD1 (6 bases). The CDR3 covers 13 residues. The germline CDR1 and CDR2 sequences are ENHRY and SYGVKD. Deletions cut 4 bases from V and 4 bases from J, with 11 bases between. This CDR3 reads CAISGDRSYEQYF. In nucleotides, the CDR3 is TGTGCCATCAGTGGAGACAGGTCTTACGAGCAGTACTTC.

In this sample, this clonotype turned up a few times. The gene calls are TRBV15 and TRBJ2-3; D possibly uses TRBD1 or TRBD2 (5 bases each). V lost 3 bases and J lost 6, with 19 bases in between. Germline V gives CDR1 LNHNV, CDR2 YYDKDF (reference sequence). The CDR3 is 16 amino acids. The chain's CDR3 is CATSSEGTGNADTQYF. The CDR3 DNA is TGTGCCACCAGCAGCGAGGGGACCGGAAATGCCGATACGCAGTATTTT.